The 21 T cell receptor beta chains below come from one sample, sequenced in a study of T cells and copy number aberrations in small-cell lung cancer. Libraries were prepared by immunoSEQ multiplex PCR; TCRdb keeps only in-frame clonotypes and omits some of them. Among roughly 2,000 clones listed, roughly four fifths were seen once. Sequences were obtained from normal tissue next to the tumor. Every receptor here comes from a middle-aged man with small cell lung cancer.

The CDR3 bases are TGCGCCAGCAGTGGGTTAGCGGGAGGACCAGATACGCAGTATTTT. Its protein product is CASSGLAGGPDTQYF. V and J are TRBV10-1 and TRBJ2-3, with TRBD2 identical over 10 bases. The CDR3 consists of 15 residues. CDR1 and CDR2 from the germline V gene are WNHNN and SYGVQD (reference sequence). Trimming at V came to 4 bases and at J to 4 bases, leaving 5 bases not matched to a gene.

The DNA of the CDR3 is TGTGCCAGCTTACCGGCGGGAGGGAGCACAGATACGCAGTATTTT. Protein sequence: CASLPAGGSTDTQYF. This chain links TRBV28 with TRBJ2-3, with 9 bases matching TRBD2. CDR1 and CDR2 (germline): MDHEN, SYDVKM. The J segment lost 0 bases and the V segment lost 8 bases, leaving 6 bases of the junction unmatched. This CDR3 contains 15 residues.

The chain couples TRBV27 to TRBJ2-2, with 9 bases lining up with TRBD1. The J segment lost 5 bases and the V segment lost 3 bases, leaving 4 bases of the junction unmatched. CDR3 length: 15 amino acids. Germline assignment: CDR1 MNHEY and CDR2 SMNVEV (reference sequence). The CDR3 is CASSFEGTGTGELFF. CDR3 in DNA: TGTGCCAGCAGTTTTGAAGGGACAGGGACCGGGGAGCTGTTTTTT.

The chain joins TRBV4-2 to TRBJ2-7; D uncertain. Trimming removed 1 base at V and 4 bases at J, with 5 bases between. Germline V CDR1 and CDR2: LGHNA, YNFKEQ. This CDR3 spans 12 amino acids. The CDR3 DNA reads TGTGCCAGCAGCCAAGGGGGATACGAGCAGTACTTC. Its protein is CASSQGGYEQYF.

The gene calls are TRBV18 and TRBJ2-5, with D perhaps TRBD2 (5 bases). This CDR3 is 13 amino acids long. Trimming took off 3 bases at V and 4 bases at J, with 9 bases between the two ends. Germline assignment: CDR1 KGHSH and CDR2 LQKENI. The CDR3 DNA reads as TGTGCCAGCTCACCGAGAGGGTTAGAGACCCAGTACTTC. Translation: CASSPRGLETQYF.

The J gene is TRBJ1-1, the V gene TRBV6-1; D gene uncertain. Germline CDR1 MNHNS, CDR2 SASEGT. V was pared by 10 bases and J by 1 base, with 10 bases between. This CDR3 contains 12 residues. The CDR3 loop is CATLIGNTEAFF. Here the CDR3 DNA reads TGTGCCACCCTCATAGGGAACACTGAAGCTTTCTTT.

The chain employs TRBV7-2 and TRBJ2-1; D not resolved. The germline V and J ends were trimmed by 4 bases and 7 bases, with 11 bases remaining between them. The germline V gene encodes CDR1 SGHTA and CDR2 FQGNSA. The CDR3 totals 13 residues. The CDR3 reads CASSSGPWNEQFF. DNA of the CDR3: TGTGCCAGCAGCTCTGGACCCTGGAATGAGCAGTTCTTC.

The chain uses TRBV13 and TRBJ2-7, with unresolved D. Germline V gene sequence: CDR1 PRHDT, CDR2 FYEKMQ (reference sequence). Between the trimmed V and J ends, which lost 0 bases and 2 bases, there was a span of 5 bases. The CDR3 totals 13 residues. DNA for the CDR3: TGTGCCAGCAGCTTAGGCTCCCCCTACGAGCAGTACTTC. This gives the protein CASSLGSPYEQYF.

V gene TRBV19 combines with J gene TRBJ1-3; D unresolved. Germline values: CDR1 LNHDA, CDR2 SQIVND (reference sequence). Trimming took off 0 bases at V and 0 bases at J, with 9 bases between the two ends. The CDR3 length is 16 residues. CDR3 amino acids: CASSIDSFFSGNTIYF. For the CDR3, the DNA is TGTGCCAGTAGTATAGACAGTTTTTTCTCTGGAAACACCATATATTTT.

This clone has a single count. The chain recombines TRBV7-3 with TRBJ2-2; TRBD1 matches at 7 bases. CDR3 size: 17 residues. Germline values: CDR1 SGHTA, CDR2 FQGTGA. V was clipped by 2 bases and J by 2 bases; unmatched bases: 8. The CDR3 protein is CASSLDTDRANTGELFF. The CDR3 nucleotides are TGTGCCAGCAGCTTAGACACAGACAGGGCAAACACCGGGGAGCTGTTTTTT.

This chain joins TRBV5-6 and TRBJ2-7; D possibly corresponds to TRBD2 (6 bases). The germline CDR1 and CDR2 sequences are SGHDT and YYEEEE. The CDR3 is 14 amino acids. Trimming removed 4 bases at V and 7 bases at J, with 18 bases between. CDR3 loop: CASSGLGGVREQYF. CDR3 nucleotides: TGTGCCAGCAGCGGTCTCGGGGGAGTTCGGGAGCAGTACTTC.

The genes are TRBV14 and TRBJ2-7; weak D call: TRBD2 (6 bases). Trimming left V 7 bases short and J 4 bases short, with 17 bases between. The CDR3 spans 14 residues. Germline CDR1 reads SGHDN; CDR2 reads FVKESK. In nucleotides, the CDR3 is TGTGCCAGCAAGCCGTCGGGAGTGGGTTACGAGCAGTACTTC. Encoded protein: CASKPSGVGYEQYF.

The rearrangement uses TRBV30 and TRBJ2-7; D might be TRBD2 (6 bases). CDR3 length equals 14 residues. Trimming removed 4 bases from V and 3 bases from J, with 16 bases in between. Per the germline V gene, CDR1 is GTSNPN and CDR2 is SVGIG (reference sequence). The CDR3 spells CAWTLEGLYYEQYF. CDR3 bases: TGTGCCTGGACACTGGAGGGCCTCTACTACGAGCAGTACTTC.

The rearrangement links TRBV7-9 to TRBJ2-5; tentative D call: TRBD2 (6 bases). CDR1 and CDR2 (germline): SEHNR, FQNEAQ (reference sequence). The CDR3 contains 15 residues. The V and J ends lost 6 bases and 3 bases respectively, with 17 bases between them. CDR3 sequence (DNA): TGTGCCAGCAGTCACGGTGGAGGGCCTAAAGAGACCCAGTACTTC. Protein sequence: CASSHGGGPKETQYF. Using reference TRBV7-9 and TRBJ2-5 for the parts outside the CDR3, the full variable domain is DTGVSQNPRHKITKRGQNVTFRCDPISEHNRLYWYRQTLGQGPEFLTYFQNEAQLEKSRLLSDRFSAERPKGSFSTLEIQRTEQGDSAMYLCASSHGGGPKETQYFGPGTRLLVL.

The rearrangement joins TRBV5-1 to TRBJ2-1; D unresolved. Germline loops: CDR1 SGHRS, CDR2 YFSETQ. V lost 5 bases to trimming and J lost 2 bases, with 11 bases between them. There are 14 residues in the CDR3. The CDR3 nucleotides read TGCGCCAGCAGTATGGGCACACCCTACAATGAGCAGTTCTTC. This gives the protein CASSMGTPYNEQFF.

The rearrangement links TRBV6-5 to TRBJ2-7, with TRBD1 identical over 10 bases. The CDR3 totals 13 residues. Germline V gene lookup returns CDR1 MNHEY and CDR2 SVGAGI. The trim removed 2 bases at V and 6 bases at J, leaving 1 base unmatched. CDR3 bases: TGTGCCAGCAGTTACAGGACAGGGGGCGAGCAGTACTTC. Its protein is CASSYRTGGEQYF.

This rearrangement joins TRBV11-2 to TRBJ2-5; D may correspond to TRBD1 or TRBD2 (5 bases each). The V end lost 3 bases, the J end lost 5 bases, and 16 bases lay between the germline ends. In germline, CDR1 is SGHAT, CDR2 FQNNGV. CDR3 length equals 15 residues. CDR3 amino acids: CASSLPGPTGETQYF. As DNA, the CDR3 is TGTGCCAGCAGCTTGCCGGGACCTACCGGGGAGACCCAGTACTTC.

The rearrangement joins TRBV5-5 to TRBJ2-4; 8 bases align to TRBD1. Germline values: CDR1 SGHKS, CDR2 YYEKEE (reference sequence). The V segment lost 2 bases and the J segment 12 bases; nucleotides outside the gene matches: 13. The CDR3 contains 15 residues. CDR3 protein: CASSFGASGGQGQYF. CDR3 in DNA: TGTGCCAGCAGCTTTGGGGCGTCAGGGGGCCAGGGTCAGTACTTC.

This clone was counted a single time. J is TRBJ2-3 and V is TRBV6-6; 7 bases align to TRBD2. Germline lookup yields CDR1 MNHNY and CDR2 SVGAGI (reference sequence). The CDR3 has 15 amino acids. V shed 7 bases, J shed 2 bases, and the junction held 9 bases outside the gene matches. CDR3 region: CASIRRGTITDTQYF. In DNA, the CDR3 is TGTGCCAGCATCAGACGGGGGACTATCACAGATACGCAGTATTTT.

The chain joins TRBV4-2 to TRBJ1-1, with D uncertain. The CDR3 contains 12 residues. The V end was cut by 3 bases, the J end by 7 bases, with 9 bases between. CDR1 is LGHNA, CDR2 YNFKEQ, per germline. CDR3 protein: CASSHVLGEAFF. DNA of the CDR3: TGTGCCAGCAGCCACGTGTTAGGTGAAGCTTTCTTT.

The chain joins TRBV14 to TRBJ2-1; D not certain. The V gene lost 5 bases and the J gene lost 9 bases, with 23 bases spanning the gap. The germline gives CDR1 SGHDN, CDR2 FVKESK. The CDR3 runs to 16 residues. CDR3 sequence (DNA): TGTGCCAGCAGCGAGTACCCAAGGGTGGGTGAGGCTGAGCAGTTCTTC. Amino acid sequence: CASSEYPRVGEAEQFF.